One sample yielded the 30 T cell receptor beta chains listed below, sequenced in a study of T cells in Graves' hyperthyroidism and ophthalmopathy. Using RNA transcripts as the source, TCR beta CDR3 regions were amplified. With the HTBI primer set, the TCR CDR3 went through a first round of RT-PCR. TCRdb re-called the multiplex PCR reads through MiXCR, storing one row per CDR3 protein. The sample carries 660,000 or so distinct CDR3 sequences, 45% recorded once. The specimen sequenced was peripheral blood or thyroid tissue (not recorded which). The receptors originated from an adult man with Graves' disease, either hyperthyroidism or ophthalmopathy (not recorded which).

For the CDR3, the DNA is TGCAGTGCTAGAGTCTACCGGGACAGGGTCTATGGCTACACCTTC. It encodes CSARVYRDRVYGYTF. The genes are TRBV20-1 and TRBJ1-2; TRBD1 agrees at 9 bases. The trim removed 1 base at V and 4 bases at J, leaving 7 bases unmatched. This CDR3 has 15 amino acids. Germline V lookup: CDR1 DFQATT, CDR2 SNEGSKA (reference sequence).

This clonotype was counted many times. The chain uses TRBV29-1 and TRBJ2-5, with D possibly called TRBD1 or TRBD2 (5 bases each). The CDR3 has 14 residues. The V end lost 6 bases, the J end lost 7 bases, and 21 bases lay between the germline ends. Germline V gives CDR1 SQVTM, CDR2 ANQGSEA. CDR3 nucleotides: TGCAGCGTGGAATCCGGGACCGAAACGGGGACCCAGTACTTC. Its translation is CSVESGTETGTQYF.

This CDR3 is CASSHGRTGGATHYGYTF. CDR3 sequence (DNA): TGTGCCAGCAGCCATGGAAGGACAGGGGGCGCAACGCACTATGGCTACACCTTC. V usage is TRBV9 and J usage is TRBJ1-2; TRBD1 matches at 11 bases. Germline assignment: CDR1 SGDLS and CDR2 YYNGEE. V lost 4 bases to trimming and J lost 3 bases; unmatched junction nucleotides: 14. The CDR3 is 18 residues long.

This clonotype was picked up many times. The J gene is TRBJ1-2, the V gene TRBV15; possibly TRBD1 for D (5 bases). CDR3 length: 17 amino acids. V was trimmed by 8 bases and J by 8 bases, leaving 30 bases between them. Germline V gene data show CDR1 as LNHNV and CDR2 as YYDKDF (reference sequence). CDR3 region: CATAQTGTGIHSGGYTF. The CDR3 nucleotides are TGTGCCACCGCTCAAACCGGGACCGGGATTCATTCGGGGGGCTACACCTTC.

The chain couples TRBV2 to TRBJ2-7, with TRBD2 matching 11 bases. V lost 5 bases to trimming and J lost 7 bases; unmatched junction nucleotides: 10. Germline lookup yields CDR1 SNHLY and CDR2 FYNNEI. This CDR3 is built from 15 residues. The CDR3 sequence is CASSKSSGRTGEQYF. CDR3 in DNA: TGTGCCAGCAGTAAGTCTAGCGGGAGGACCGGGGAGCAGTACTTC.

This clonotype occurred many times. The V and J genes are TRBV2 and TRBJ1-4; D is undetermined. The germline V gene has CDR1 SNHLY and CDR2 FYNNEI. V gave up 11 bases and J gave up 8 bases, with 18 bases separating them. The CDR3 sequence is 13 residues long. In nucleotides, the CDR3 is TGTGCCGGAACCGGCTATACTAGCGAAAAACTGTTTTTT. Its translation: CAGTGYTSEKLFF. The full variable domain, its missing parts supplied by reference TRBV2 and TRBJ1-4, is EPEVTQTPSHQVTQMGQEVILRCVPISNHLYFYWYRQILGQKVEFLVSFYNNEISEKSEIFDDQFSVERPDGSNFTLKIRSTKLEDSAMYFCAGTGYTSEKLFFGSGTQLSVL.

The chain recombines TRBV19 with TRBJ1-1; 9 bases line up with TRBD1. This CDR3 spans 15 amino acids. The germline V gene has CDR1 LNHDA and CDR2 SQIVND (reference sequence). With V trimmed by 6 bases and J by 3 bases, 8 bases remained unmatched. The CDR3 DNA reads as TGTGCCAGTAGGACATCCGGGACAGGGTACACTGAAGCTTTCTTT. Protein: CASRTSGTGYTEAFF.

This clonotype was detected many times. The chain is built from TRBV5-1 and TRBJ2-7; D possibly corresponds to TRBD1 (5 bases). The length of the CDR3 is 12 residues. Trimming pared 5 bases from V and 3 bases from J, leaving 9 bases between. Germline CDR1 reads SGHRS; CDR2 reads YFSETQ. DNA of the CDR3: TGCGCCAGCAGGCCCGACAGCTACGAGCAGTACTTC. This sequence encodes CASRPDSYEQYF.

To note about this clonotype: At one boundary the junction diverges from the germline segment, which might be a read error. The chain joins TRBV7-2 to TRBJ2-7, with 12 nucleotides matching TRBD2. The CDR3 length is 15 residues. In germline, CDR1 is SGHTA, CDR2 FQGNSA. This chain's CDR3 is CASSPRLAGDSEQYF. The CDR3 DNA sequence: TGCGCCAGCAGCCCGCGACTAGCGGGAGATAGCGAGCAGTACTTC.

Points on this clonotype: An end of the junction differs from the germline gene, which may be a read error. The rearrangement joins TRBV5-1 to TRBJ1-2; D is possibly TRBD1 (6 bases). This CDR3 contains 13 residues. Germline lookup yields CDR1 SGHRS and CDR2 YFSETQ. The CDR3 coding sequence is TGTGCCAGCACCTTTACAGGGAACTATGGCTACACCTTC. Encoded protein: CASTFTGNYGYTF.

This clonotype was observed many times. CDR3 in DNA: TGTGCCAGCAGTGAGGACACATGGCGTCAGCCCCAGCATTTT. Its translation: CASSEDTWRQPQHF. This sequence joins TRBV6-1 and TRBJ1-5, with D perhaps matching TRBD1 (5 bases). Trimming left V 3 bases short and J 6 bases short, with 12 bases between. The CDR3 sequence is 14 residues long. Germline lookup yields CDR1 MNHNS and CDR2 SASEGT.

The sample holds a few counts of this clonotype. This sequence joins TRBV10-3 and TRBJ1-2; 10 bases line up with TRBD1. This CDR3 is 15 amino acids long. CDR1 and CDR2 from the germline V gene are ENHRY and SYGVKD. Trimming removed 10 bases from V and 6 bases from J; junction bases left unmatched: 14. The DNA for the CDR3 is TGTGCCAGCAAAACGACAGGGGGCGGAGGGAATGGCTACACCTTC. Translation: CASKTTGGGGNGYTF.

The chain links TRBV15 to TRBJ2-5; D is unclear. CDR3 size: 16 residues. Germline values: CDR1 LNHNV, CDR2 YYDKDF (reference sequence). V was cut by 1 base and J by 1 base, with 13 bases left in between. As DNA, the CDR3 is TGTGCCACCAGCAGAGTGGGTATTAGATTCCAAGAGACCCAGTACTTC. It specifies CATSRVGIRFQETQYF.

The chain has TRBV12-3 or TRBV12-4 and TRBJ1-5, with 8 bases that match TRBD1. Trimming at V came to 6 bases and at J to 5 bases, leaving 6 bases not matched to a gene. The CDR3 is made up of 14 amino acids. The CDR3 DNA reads TGTGCCAGCAGGAGACAGGGGATCGATCAGCCCCAGCATTTT. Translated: CASRRQGIDQPQHF.

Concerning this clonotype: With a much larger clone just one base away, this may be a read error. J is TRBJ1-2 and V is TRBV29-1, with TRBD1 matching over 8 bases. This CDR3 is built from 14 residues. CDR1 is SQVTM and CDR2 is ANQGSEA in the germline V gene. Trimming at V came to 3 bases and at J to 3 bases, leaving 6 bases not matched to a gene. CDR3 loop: CSVDATGDYYGYTF. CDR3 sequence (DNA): TGCAGCGTTGACGCGACAGGGGATTACTATGGCTACACCTTC.

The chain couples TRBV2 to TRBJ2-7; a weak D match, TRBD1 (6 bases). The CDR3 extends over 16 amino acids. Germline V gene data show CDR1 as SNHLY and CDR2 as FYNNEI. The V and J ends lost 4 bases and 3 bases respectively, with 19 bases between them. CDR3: CASSARKSQGHYEQYF. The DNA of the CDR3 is TGTGCCAGCAGTGCTAGGAAGAGTCAGGGGCACTACGAGCAGTACTTC.

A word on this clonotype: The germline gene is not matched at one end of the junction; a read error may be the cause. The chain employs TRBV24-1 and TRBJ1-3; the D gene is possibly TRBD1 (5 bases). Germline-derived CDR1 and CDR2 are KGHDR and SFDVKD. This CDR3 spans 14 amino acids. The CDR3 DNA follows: TGTGCCAGCAGTTTGCGACAGTCTGGAAACACCATATATTTT. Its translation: CASSLRQSGNTIYF.

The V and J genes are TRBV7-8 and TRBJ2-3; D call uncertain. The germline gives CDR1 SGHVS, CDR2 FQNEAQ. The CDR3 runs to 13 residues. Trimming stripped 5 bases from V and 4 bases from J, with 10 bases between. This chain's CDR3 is CASSAITPDTQYF. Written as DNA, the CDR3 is TGTGCCAGCAGCGCCATCACTCCAGATACGCAGTATTTT.

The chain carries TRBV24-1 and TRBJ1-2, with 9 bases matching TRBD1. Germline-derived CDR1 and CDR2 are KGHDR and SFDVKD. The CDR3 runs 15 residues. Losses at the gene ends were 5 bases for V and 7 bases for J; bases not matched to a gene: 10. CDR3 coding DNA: TGTGCCACCAGTGGAACGAGGACAGGGGATCGTGGCTACACCTTC. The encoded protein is CATSGTRTGDRGYTF.

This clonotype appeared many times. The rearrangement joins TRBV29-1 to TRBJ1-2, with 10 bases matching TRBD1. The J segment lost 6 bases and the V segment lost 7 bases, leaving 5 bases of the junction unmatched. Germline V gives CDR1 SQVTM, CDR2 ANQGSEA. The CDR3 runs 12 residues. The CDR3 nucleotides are TGCAGCGCCGGGACAGGGGCGGATGGCTACACCTTC. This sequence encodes CSAGTGADGYTF.

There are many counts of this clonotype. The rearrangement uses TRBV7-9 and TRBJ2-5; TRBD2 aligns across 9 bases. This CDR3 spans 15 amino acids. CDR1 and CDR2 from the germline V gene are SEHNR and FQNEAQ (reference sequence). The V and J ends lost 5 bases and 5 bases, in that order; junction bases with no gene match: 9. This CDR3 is CASSEIAGEGETQYF. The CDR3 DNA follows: TGTGCCAGCAGCGAAATAGCGGGAGAGGGCGAGACCCAGTACTTC. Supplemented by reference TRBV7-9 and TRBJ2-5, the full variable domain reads DTGVSQNPRHKITKRGQNVTFRCDPISEHNRLYWYRQTLGQGPEFLTYFQNEAQLEKSRLLSDRFSAERPKGSFSTLEIQRTEQGDSAMYLCASSEIAGEGETQYFGPGTRLLVL.

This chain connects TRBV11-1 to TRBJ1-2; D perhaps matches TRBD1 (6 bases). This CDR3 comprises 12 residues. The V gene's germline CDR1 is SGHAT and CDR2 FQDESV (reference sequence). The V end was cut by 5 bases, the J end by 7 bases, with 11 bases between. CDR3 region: CASSQGISGYTF. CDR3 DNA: TGTGCCAGCAGCCAGGGGATTAGTGGCTACACCTTC.

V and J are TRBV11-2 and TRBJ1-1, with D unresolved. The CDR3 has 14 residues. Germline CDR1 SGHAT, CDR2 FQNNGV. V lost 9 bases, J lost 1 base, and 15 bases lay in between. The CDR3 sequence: CASSQRAENTEAFF. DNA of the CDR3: TGTGCCAGTAGCCAACGGGCAGAGAACACTGAAGCTTTCTTT.

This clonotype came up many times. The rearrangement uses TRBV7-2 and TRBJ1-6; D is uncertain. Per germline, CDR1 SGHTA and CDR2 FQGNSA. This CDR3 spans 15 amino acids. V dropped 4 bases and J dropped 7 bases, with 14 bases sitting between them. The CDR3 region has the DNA TGTGCCAGCAGCTGGAGCTTATCGGGCAATTCACCCCTCCACTTT. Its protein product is CASSWSLSGNSPLHF.

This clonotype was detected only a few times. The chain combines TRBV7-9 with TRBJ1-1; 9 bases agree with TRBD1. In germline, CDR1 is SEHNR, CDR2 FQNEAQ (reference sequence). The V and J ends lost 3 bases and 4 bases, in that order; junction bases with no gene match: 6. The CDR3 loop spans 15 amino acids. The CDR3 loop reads CASSFSGTGSTEAFF. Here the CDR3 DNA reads TGTGCCAGCAGCTTCTCCGGGACAGGGTCCACTGAAGCTTTCTTT.

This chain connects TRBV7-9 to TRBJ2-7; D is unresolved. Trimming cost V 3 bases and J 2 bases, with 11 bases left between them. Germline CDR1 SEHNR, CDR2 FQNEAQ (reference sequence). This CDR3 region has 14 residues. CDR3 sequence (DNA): TGTGCCAGCAGCTTGGGCCACCCACCCTACGAGCAGTACTTC. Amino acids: CASSLGHPPYEQYF.

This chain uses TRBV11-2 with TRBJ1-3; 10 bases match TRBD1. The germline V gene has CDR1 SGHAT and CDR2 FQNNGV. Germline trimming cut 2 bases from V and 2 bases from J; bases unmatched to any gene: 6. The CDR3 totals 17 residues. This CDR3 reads CASSLMGQGPPGNTIYF. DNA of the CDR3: TGTGCCAGCAGCTTAATGGGACAGGGGCCGCCTGGAAACACCATATATTTT.

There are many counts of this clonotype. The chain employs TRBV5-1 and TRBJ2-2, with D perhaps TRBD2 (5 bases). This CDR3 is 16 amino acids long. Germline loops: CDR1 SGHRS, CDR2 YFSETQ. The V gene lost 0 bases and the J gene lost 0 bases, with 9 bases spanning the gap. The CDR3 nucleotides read TGCGCCAGCAGCTTGGCTGCGGGTTCGAACACCGGGGAGCTGTTTTTT. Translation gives CASSLAAGSNTGELFF.

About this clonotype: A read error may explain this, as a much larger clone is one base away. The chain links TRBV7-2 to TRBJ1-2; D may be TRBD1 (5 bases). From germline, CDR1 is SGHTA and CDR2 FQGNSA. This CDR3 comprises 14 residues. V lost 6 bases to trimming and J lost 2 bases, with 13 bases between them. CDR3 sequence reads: CASRPKGANYGYTF. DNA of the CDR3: TGTGCCAGCAGACCGAAAGGGGCGAACTATGGCTACACCTTC.

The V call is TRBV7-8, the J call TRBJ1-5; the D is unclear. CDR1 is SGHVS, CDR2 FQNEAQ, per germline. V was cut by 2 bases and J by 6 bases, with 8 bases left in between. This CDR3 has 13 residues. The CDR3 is CASSLLGSQPQHF. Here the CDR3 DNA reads TGTGCCAGCAGCTTATTAGGGTCTCAGCCCCAGCATTTT.